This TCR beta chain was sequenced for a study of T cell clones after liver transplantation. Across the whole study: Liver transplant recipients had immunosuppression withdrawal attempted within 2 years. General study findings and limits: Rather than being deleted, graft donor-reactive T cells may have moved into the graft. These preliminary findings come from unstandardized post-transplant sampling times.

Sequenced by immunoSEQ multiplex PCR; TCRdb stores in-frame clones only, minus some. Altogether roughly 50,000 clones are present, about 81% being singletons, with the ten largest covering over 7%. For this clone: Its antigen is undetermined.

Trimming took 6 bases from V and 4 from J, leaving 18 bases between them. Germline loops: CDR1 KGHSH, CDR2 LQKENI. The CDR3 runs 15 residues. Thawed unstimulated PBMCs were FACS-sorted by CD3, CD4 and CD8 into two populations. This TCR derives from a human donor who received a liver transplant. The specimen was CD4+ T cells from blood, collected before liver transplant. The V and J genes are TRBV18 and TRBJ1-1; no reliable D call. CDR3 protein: CASSHKDGVSTEAFF. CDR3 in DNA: TGTGCCAGCTCCCATAAGGATGGGGTCAGCACTGAAGCTTTCTTT.